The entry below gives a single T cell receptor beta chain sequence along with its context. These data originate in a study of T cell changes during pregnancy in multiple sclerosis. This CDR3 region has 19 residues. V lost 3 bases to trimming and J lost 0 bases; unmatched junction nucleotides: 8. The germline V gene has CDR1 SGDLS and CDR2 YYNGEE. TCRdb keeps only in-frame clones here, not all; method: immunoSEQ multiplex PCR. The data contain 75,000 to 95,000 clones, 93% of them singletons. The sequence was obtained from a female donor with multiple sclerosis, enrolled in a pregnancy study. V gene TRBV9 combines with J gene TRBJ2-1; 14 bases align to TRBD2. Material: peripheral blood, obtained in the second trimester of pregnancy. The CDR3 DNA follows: TGTGCCAGCAGCGCGACTAGCGGGGGGGCTCCCAGCTCCTACAATGAGCAGTTCTTC. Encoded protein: CASSATSGGAPSSYNEQFF.